This passage covers 2 T cell receptor beta chains from one sample sequenced in a study of cytotoxic CD8 clonotypes in ibrutinib-treated CLL. Assay: immunoSEQ multiplex PCR; the TCRdb copy retains only in-frame clones and omits some. The sample shows around 15,000 clones, about 81% of them seen only once. Here the sequenced sample was PBMCs, taken before ibrutinib treatment. The origin of the receptors is a human donor with chronic lymphocytic leukemia.

The CDR3 loop reads CASSFQGTANTEAFF. In DNA form, the CDR3 reads TGTGCCAGCAGCTTCCAAGGGACAGCAAACACTGAAGCTTTCTTT. The rearrangement links TRBV11-2 to TRBJ1-1; the match to TRBD1 covers 7 bases. CDR3 length: 15 amino acids. Losses at the gene ends were 3 bases for V and 2 bases for J; bases not matched to a gene: 6. From germline, CDR1 is SGHAT and CDR2 FQNNGV. The full variable domain, in which reference TRBV11-2 and TRBJ1-1 provide the parts outside the CDR3, is EAGVAQSPRYKIIEKRQSVAFWCNPISGHATLYWYQQILGQGPKLLIQFQNNGVVDDSQLPKDRFSAERLKGVDSTLKIQPAKLEDSAVYLCASSFQGTANTEAFFGQGTRLTVV.

The genes are TRBV19 and TRBJ1-1; no definite D call. This CDR3 has 12 amino acids. Germline lookup yields CDR1 LNHDA and CDR2 SQIVND (reference sequence). V dropped 5 bases and J dropped 4 bases, with 8 bases sitting between them. CDR3 sequence (DNA): TGTGCCAGTAGTGCCCACGCCACTGAAGCTTTCTTT. Translation gives CASSAHATEAFF.